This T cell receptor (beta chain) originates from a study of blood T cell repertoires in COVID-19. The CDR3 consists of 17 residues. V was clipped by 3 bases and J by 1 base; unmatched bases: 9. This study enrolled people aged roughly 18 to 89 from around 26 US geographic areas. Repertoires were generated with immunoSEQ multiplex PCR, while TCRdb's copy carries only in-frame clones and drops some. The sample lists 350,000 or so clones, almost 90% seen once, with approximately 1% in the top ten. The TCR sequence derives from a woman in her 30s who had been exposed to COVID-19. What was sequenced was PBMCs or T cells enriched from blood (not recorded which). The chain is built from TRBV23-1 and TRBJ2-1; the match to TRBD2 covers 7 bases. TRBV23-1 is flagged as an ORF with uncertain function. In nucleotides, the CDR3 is TGCGCCAGCAGTCAGCTCCGGGGGGACTATTCCTACAATGAGCAGTTCTTC. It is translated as CASSQLRGDYSYNEQFF.